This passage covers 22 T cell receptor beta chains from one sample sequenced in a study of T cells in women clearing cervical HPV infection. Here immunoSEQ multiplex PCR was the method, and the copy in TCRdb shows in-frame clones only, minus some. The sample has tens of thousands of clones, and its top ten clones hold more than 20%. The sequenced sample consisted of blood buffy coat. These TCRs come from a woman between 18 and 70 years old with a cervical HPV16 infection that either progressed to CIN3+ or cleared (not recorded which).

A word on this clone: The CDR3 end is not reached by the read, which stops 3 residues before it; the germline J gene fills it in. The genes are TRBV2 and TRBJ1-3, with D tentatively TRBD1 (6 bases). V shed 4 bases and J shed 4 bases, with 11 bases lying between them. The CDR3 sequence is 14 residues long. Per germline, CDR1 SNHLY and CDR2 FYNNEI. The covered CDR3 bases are TGTGCCAGCAGTGCTCAGGGGTCAGGAAACACC. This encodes CASSAQGSGNT. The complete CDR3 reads CASSAQGSGNTIYF.

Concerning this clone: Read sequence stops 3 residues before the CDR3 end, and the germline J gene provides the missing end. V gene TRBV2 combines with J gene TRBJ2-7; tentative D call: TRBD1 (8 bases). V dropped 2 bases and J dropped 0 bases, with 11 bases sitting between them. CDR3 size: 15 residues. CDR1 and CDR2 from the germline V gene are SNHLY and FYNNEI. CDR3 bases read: TGTGCCAGCAGTGAAAACAGGGGGGGCTCCTACGAG. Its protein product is CASSENRGGSYE. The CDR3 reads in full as CASSENRGGSYEQYF.

CDR3 bases read: TGTGCCAGCAGCCCTGGTAGTAGCGGGACCATCCAAGAGACC. This codes for CASSPGSSGTIQET. The whole CDR3 is CASSPGSSGTIQETQYF. This chain uses TRBV4-2 with TRBJ2-5; 8 nucleotides line up with TRBD2. Read coverage stops 3 residues before the CDR3 terminus; the germline J gene supplies the remainder. Unmatched junction bases numbered 11, after V lost 4 bases and J lost 1 base. Germline V CDR1 and CDR2: LGHNA, YNFKEQ. The CDR3 runs to 17 residues.

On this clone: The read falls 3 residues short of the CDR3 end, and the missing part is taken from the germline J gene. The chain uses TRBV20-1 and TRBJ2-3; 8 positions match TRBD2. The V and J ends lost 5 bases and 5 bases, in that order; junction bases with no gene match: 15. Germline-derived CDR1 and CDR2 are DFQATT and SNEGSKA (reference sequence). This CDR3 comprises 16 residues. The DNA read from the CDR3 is TGCAGTGCTTCCCCGGTCACTAGCGGTCGTCAAGATACG. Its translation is CSASPVTSGRQDT. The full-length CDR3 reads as CSASPVTSGRQDTQYF.

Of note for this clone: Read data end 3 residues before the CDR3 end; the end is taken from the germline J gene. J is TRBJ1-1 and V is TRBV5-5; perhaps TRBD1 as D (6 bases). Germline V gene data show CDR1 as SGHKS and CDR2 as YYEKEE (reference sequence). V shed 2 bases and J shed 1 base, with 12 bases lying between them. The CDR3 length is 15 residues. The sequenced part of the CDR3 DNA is TGTGCCAGCAGCTTTGGGGGGGGCCAGAACACTGAA. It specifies CASSFGGGQNTE. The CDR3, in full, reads CASSFGGGQNTEAFF.

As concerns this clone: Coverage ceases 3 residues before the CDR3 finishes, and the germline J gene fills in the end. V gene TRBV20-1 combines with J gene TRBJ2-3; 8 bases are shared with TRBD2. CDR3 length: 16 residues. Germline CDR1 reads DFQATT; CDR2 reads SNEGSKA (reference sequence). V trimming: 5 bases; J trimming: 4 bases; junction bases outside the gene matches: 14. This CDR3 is CSARWRAGEAPDTQYF. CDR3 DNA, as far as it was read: TGCAGTGCTCGTTGGAGAGCGGGAGAGGCCCCAGATACG.

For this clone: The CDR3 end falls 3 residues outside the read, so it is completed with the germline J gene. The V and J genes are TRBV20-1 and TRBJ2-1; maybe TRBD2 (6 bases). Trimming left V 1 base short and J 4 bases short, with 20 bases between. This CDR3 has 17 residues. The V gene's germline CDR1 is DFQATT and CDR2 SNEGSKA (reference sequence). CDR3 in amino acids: CSARGAGTAGAYNEQFF. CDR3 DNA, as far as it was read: TGCAGTGCTAGAGGTGCGGGAACTGCGGGTGCTTACAATGAG.

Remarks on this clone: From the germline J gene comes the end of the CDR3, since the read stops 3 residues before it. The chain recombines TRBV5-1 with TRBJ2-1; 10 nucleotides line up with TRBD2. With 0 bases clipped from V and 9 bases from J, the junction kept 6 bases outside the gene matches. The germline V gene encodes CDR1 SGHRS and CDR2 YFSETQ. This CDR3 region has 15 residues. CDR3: CASSLGPSGRGEQFF. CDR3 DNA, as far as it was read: TGCGCCAGCAGCTTGGGGCCTAGCGGGAGAGGTGAG.

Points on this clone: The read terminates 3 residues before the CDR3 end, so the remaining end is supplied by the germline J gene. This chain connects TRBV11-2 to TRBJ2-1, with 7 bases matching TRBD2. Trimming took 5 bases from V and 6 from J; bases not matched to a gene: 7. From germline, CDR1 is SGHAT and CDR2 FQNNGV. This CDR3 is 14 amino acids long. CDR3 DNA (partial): TGTGCCAGCAGCACCCCCCGGACTAGCAATGAG. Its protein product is CASSTPRTSNE. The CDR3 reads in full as CASSTPRTSNEQFF.

The sequenced CDR3 bases are TGTGCCAGCAGCTCGCGACTAGCGGGAGATCAGCGCTCACTAACCTACGAG. Translation: CASSSRLAGDQRSLTYE. The whole CDR3 protein reads CASSSRLAGDQRSLTYEQYF. The rearrangement joins TRBV7-1 to TRBJ2-7; 12 bases are a match to TRBD2. The CDR3 end falls 3 residues outside the read, so it is completed with the germline J gene. TRBV7-1 is annotated as an ORF whose role is uncertain. The V and J ends lost 3 bases and 2 bases, in that order; junction bases with no gene match: 17. This CDR3 comprises 20 residues.

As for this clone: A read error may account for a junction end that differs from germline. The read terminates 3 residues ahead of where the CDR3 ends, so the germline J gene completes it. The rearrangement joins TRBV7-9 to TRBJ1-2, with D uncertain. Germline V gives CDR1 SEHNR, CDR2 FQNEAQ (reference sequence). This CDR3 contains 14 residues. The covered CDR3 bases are TGTGCCAGCAGCACTAGCGGGAGCGCCTATGAC. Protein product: CASSTSGSAYD. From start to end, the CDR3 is CASSTSGSAYDYTF.

The CDR3 reads CATAGQSGRAKNIQYF. Partial CDR3 DNA: TGTGCCACCGCGGGACAATCCGGTAGGGCCAAAAACATT. V gene TRBV19 combines with J gene TRBJ2-4, with D tentatively TRBD1 or TRBD2 (6 bases each). Read coverage stops 3 residues before the CDR3 terminus; the germline J gene supplies the remainder. This CDR3 region has 16 residues. Germline lookup yields CDR1 LNHDA and CDR2 SQIVND (reference sequence). V was pared by 10 bases and J by 1 base, with 20 bases between.

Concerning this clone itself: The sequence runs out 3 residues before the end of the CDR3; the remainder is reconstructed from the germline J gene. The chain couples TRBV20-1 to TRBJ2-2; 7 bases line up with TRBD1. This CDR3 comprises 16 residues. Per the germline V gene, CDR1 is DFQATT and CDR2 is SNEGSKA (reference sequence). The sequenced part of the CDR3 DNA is TGCAGTGCTAGATTAGACAGGGCAGAGGGAAATGAAAAG. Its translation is CSARLDRAEGNEK. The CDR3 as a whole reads CSARLDRAEGNEKLFF.

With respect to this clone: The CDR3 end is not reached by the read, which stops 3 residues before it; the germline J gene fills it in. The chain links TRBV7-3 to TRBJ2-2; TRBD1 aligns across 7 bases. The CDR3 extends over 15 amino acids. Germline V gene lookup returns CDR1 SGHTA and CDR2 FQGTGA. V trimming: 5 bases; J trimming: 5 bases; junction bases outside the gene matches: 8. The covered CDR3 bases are TGTGCCAGCAGCCCATCCTTGACAGGGACCGGGGAG. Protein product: CASSPSLTGTGE. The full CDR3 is CASSPSLTGTGELFF.

The CDR3 DNA, read in part, is TGTGCCAGCAGTGGGGTGGACAGCACCTACGAC. Translation: CASSGVDSTYD. The whole CDR3 reads CASSGVDSTYDYTF. The chain carries TRBV2 and TRBJ1-2; a possible D gene is TRBD1 (6 bases). The read finishes 3 residues shy of the CDR3 end, and the germline J gene is used to complete it. Germline CDR1 is SNHLY and CDR2 is FYNNEI. The CDR3 is made up of 14 amino acids.

This CDR3 is CASSAGGANEKLFF. Partial CDR3 DNA: TGTGCCAGCAGCGCCGGGGGAGCTAATGAAAAA. This chain connects TRBV11-3 to TRBJ1-4, with D perhaps TRBD1 (5 bases). The read ends 3 residues early relative to the CDR3; the germline J gene fills the gap. V dropped 5 bases and J dropped 3 bases, with 10 bases sitting between them. The length of the CDR3 is 14 residues. The V gene's germline CDR1 is SGHNT and CDR2 YENEEA.

The CDR3 reads CASSWDTLSNTIYF. CDR3 DNA, as far as it was read: TGTGCCAGCAGTTGGGACACCTTGTCGAACACC. The chain couples TRBV5-6 to TRBJ1-3; maybe TRBD1 (6 bases). The CDR3 end falls 3 residues outside the read, so it is completed with the germline J gene. V lost 5 bases to trimming and J lost 7 bases, with 16 bases between them. CDR1 is SGHDT and CDR2 is YYEEEE in the germline V gene. The CDR3 loop spans 14 amino acids.

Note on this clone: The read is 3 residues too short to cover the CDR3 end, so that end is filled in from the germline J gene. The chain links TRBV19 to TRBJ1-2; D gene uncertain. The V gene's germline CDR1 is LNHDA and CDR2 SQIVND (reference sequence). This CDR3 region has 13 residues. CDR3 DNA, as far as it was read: TGTGCCAGTAGTATGGGCCGATACAATGAC. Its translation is CASSMGRYND. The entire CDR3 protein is CASSMGRYNDYTF.

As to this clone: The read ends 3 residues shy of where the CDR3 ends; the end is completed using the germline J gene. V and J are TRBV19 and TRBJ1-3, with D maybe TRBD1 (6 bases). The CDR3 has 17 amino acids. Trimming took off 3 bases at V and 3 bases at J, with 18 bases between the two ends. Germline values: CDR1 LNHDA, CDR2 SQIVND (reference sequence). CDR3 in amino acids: CASSISFYRDIGNTIYF. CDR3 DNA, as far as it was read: TGTGCCAGTAGTATTTCCTTCTACAGGGATATTGGAAACACC.

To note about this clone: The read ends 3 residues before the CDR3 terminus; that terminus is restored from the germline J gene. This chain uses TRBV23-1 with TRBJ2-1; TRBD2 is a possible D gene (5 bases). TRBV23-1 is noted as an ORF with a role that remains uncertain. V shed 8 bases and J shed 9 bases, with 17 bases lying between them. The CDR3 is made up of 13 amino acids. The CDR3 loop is CASLALAPSEQFF. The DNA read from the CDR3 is TGCGCCAGCCTGGCCCTAGCCCCAAGTGAG.

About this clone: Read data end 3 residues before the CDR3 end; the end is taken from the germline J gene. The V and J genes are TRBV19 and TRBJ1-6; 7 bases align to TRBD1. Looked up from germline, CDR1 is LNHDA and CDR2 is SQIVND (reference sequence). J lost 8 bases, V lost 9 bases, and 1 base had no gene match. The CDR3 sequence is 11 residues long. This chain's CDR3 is CARGGDSPLHF. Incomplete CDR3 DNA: TGTGCCAGAGGGGGCGATTCACCC.

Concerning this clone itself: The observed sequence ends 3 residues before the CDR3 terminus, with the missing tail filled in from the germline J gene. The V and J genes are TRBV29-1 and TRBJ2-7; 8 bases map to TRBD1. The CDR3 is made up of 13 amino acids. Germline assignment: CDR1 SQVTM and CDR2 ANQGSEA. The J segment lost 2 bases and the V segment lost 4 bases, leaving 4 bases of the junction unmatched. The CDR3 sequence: CSVATGGPYEQYF. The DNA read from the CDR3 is TGCAGCGTTGCAACAGGGGGACCCTACGAG.